These 15 T cell receptor beta chains came from one sample sequenced in a study of T cell changes during pregnancy in multiple sclerosis. This table comes from immunoSEQ multiplex PCR, and its TCRdb copy is limited to in-frame clones, with some not included. Of 27,000 or so clones listed, roughly 90% are singletons. The material was CD8+ T cells from peripheral blood mononuclear cells, obtained in the second trimester of pregnancy. These receptors all stem from a female donor with multiple sclerosis, enrolled in a pregnancy study.

The chain links TRBV27 to TRBJ1-1; TRBD1 might be the D (6 bases). Germline CDR1 is MNHEY and CDR2 is SMNVEV (reference sequence). The CDR3 loop spans 14 amino acids. The ends were cut back, 4 bases at V and 1 base at J, with 10 bases in the middle. The CDR3 loop is CASSSRQANTEAFF. For the CDR3, the DNA is TGTGCCAGCAGTTCTCGACAGGCGAACACTGAAGCTTTCTTT.

This chain links TRBV27 with TRBJ1-4; D gene uncertain. Germline V gene lookup returns CDR1 MNHEY and CDR2 SMNVEV (reference sequence). The CDR3 has 14 residues. The V end lost 3 bases, the J end lost 3 bases, and 8 bases lay between the germline ends. This CDR3 is CASSLFSANEKLFF. CDR3 in DNA: TGTGCCAGCAGTTTGTTCAGCGCTAATGAAAAACTGTTTTTT.

The chain uses TRBV15 and TRBJ2-3; perhaps TRBD1 as D (6 bases). The CDR3 totals 15 residues. The germline V and J ends were trimmed by 0 bases and 3 bases, with 10 bases remaining between them. Germline V CDR1 and CDR2: LNHNV, YYDKDF (reference sequence). The CDR3 spells CATSRDRGGTDTQYF. CDR3 bases: TGTGCCACCAGCAGAGACAGGGGTGGGACAGATACGCAGTATTTT.

This sequence joins TRBV7-3 and TRBJ2-1, with 9 nucleotides matching TRBD2. Trimming removed 4 bases from V and 0 bases from J; junction bases left unmatched: 4. CDR1 is SGHTA and CDR2 is FQGTGA in the germline V gene. The CDR3 is 16 amino acids. As DNA, the CDR3 is TGTGCCAGCAGCTCCTTAGCGGGGGCCTCCTACAATGAGCAGTTCTTC. This sequence encodes CASSSLAGASYNEQFF.

The V call is TRBV2, the J call TRBJ2-1; 10 bases align to TRBD2. The CDR3 has 16 residues. Germline CDR1 SNHLY, CDR2 FYNNEI. V was clipped by 7 bases and J by 10 bases; unmatched bases: 16. CDR3 in DNA: TGTGCCAGCAAGGATAGCGGGGGGTACCTTTCGGGGGAGCAGTTCTTC. This encodes CASKDSGGYLSGEQFF.

This chain links TRBV18 with TRBJ2-5, with 9 positions matching TRBD2. This CDR3 spans 14 amino acids. Germline V gives CDR1 KGHSH, CDR2 LQKENI. J lost 5 bases, V lost 3 bases, and 4 bases had no gene match. In DNA, the CDR3 is TGTGCCAGCTCACCGCGGGGGGGCGAGGAGACCCAGTACTTC. Its translation: CASSPRGGEETQYF.

The rearrangement links TRBV5-8 to TRBJ1-2, with D unresolved. The CDR3 runs 16 residues. In germline, CDR1 is SGHTS, CDR2 YDEGEE. Trimming stripped 2 bases from V and 4 bases from J, with 18 bases between. The DNA of the CDR3 is TGTGCCAGCAGCTTTTCAGGCGAATATTCCGCCTATGGCTACACCTTC. This encodes CASSFSGEYSAYGYTF.

V usage is TRBV6-5 and J usage is TRBJ1-2; maybe TRBD1 (5 bases). This CDR3 comprises 16 residues. Trimming took 2 bases from V and 11 from J, leaving 24 bases between them. Germline CDR1 and CDR2: MNHEY and SVGAGI. CDR3 DNA: TGTGCCAGCAGTTACGTCAGGGAAATTAGTTTAGCCGGGTACACCTTC. Its translation: CASSYVREISLAGYTF.

V usage is TRBV19 and J usage is TRBJ1-2, with 10 bases lining up with TRBD1. With 6 bases clipped from V and 4 bases from J, the junction kept 2 bases outside the gene matches. The CDR3 runs to 13 residues. Germline V gene data show CDR1 as LNHDA and CDR2 as SQIVND (reference sequence). The CDR3 protein is CASSGTGAYGYTF. CDR3 in DNA: TGTGCCAGTAGCGGGACAGGGGCCTATGGCTACACCTTC.

This clone was observed once. The V gene is TRBV27, the J gene TRBJ2-5, with TRBD2 matching over 7 bases. The V gene's germline CDR1 is MNHEY and CDR2 SMNVEV (reference sequence). J was trimmed by 6 bases and V by 6 bases; bases with no gene match: 19. The CDR3 has 17 residues. The CDR3 sequence: CASSATGEGGVGKTQYF. DNA of the CDR3: TGTGCCAGCAGCGCCACGGGGGAGGGAGGGGTCGGAAAGACCCAGTACTTC.

This chain uses TRBV7-9 with TRBJ1-2; possibly TRBD1 for D (5 bases). Germline V gene sequence: CDR1 SEHNR, CDR2 FQNEAQ (reference sequence). This CDR3 has 16 residues. Trimming left V 1 base short and J 5 bases short, with 17 bases between. CDR3 amino acids: CASSLGGSPQGYGYTF. CDR3 nucleotides: TGTGCCAGCAGCTTAGGGGGCAGCCCTCAAGGTTATGGCTACACCTTC.

The V and J genes are TRBV6-1 and TRBJ2-7; maybe TRBD2 (6 bases). Trimming removed 3 bases from V and 6 bases from J, with 21 bases in between. The germline CDR1 and CDR2 sequences are MNHNS and SASEGT. This CDR3 has 16 amino acids. CDR3 sequence reads: CASSEPPGDGDAEQYF. DNA for the CDR3: TGTGCCAGCAGTGAGCCTCCGGGAGACGGGGACGCCGAGCAGTACTTC.

The V and J genes are TRBV11-3 and TRBJ1-3; no clear D gene. Trimming stripped 4 bases from V and 0 bases from J, with 13 bases between. Germline lookup yields CDR1 SGHNT and CDR2 YENEEA. The CDR3 loop spans 16 amino acids. Here the CDR3 DNA reads TGTGCCAGCAGCTATGACGGGGTCAACTCTGGAAACACCATATATTTT. Translation gives CASSYDGVNSGNTIYF. The entire variable domain, with the rest obtained from reference TRBV11-3 and TRBJ1-3, is as follows: EAGVVQSPRYKIIEKKQPVAFWCNPISGHNTLYWYLQNLGQGPELLIRYENEEAVDDSQLPKDRFSAERLKGVDSTLKIQPAELGDSAVYLCASSYDGVNSGNTIYFGEGSWLTVV.

The chain couples TRBV5-3 to TRBJ2-1; weak D call: TRBD1 (6 bases). TRBV5-3 is reported as an ORF; its role is uncertain. CDR3 size: 16 residues. Trimming removed 4 bases at V and 5 bases at J, with 19 bases between. The chain's CDR3 is CARSPILQGTDNEQFF. The CDR3 region has the DNA TGTGCCAGAAGCCCAATTCTACAGGGAACGGACAATGAGCAGTTCTTC.

Points on this clone: The identical CDR3 is also encoded by other nucleotide sequences in the sample. The V call is TRBV28, the J call TRBJ2-7; D not certain. Trimming shortened V by 3 bases and J by 3 bases, and 6 bases separated the two germline ends. This CDR3 is built from 12 residues. CDR1 is MDHEN and CDR2 is SYDVKM in the germline V gene. The CDR3: CASSFYSYEQYF. DNA for the CDR3: TGTGCCAGCAGTTTCTACAGCTACGAGCAGTACTTC.